Listed below are T cell receptor beta chains from one sample, sequenced in a study of T cell repertoires in cytomegalovirus infection. A single record per CDR3 protein comes from TCRdb applying MiXCR to the reads. The sample contains a few hundred thousand distinct CDR3 sequences, just under 25% of which appear only once. These receptors are not linked to any known antigen. Sample: cultured PBMCs, taken from culture after CMV antigen stimulation. Receptor source: a human donor in good health (CMV status not recorded). Some clones in this sample may be carry-over from other donors' samples. Both conserved end residues are part of each CDR3. The D gene is left open where the match is weak. Some rows have no size entry. The others give once, few or many, or a class for an expanded clone.

v_call	j_call	clone_size	d_call	cdr3_aa	cdr3_nt
TRBV28	TRBJ1-1	-	TRBD1	CASSPDRVRGSTEAFF	TGTGCCAGCAGTCCAGACAGGGTAAGGGGCTCCACTGAAGCTTTCTTT
TRBV5-4	TRBJ1-2	few	-	CASSSRRTENYGYTF	TGTGCCAGCAGCTCCCGGAGGACAGAGAACTATGGCTACACCTTC
TRBV20-1	TRBJ2-3	-	TRBD1	CSARPGQDFTDTQYF	TGCAGTGCTAGACCGGGACAGGACTTCACAGATACGCAGTATTTT
TRBV7-2	TRBJ2-5	medium-sized	TRBD1	CASSLVTGGRETQYF	TGTGCCAGCAGCTTAGTCACAGGGGGAAGAGAGACCCAGTACTTC
TRBV7-2	TRBJ2-7	many	TRBD1	CASSPRQGPYEQYF	TGTGCCAGCAGCCCCCGACAGGGACCCTACGAGCAGTACTTC
TRBV25-1	TRBJ1-1	few	-	CASSDGEVTEAFF	TGTGCCAGCAGTGATGGGGAGGTCACTGAAGCTTTCTTT
TRBV7-2	TRBJ1-2	-	TRBD1	CASSHGTGVYGYNF	TGTGCCAGCAGCCACGGGACAGGGGTCTATGGCTACAACTTC
TRBV4-1	TRBJ2-2	-	-	CASSLLRVATNTGELFF	TGCGCCAGCAGCCTCCTAAGGGTAGCGACGAACACCGGGGAGCTGTTTTTT
TRBV12-5	TRBJ2-1	few	TRBD1	CASGWETGIYNEQFF	TGTGCTAGTGGTTGGGAGACAGGGATCTACAATGAGCAGTTCTTC
TRBV5-1	TRBJ2-1	-	TRBD1	CASSGTGDIFNEQFF	TGCGCCAGCAGCGGGACAGGGGACATCTTCAATGAGCAGTTCTTC
TRBV7-2	TRBJ2-1	few	-	CASWGGRDEQFF	TGTGCCAGCTGGGGCGGCCGGGATGAGCAGTTCTTC
TRBV20-1	TRBJ1-1	-	TRBD1	CSARERQGQAFF	TGCAGTGCTAGAGAGAGACAGGGGCAAGCTTTCTTT
TRBV19	TRBJ2-1	few	TRBD2	CASSRGLAGTNEQFF	TGTGCCAGTAGCCGCGGACTAGCGGGAACCAATGAGCAGTTCTTC
TRBV7-2	TRBJ2-3	-	-	CASSRLGRGNTDTQYF	TGTGCCAGCAGCCGGCTCGGACGTGGGAACACAGATACGCAGTATTTT
TRBV6-1	TRBJ2-1	few	TRBD2	CASSYVLAGGRSSYNEQFF	TGTGCCAGCAGTTACGTCCTAGCGGGAGGGCGGAGCTCCTACAATGAGCAGTTCTTC
TRBV7-3	TRBJ2-7	-	-	CASSRISGPYEQYF	TGTGCCAGCAGCCGAATAAGTGGGCCCTACGAGCAGTACTTC
TRBV7-2	TRBJ1-6	many	TRBD1	CASSLNRGRGNSPLHF	TGTGCCAGCAGCTTAAACAGGGGGCGCGGTAATTCACCCCTCCACTTT
TRBV20-1	TRBJ2-1	-	-	CSASIAGDEQFF	TGCAGTGCTAGCATAGCTGGGGATGAGCAGTTCTTC
TRBV11-2	TRBJ2-3	many	-	CASSLDWAGTDTQYF	TGTGCCAGCAGCTTAGACTGGGCTGGCACAGATACGCAGTATTTT
TRBV6-2/TRBV6-3	TRBJ2-6	-	-	CASSYEAWGANVLTF	TGTGCCAGCAGTTACGAGGCGTGGGGGGCCAACGTCCTGACTTTC
TRBV13	TRBJ2-2	-	TRBD1	CASSLSTGGFTGELFF	TGTGCCAGCAGCTTATCGACAGGGGGCTTCACCGGGGAGCTGTTTTTT
TRBV7-2	TRBJ2-5	few	-	CASSYQTGKETQYF	TGTGCCAGCAGCTACCAGACAGGAAAAGAGACCCAGTACTTC
TRBV9	TRBJ2-7	-	TRBD1	CASSPRTGESEQYF	TGTGCCAGCAGCCCCCGGACAGGGGAGAGCGAGCAGTACTTC
TRBV7-2	TRBJ1-1	many	-	CASSPAPDRVNTEAFF	TGTGCCAGCAGCCCGGCCCCGGACAGAGTCAACACTGAAGCTTTCTTT
TRBV11-2	TRBJ1-1	-	-	CASSLGREGANTEAFF	TGTGCCAGCAGCTTAGGCAGGGAGGGTGCGAACACTGAAGCTTTCTTT
TRBV7-2	TRBJ2-7	few	TRBD2	CASSSGGLAGSYEQYF	TGTGCCAGCAGCTCAGGCGGGCTAGCGGGATCTTACGAGCAGTACTTC
TRBV6-1	TRBJ2-1	medium-sized	TRBD2	CASSSTGRGVNEQFF	TGTGCCAGCAGCTCGACTGGGAGGGGAGTGAATGAGCAGTTCTTC
TRBV29-1	TRBJ2-7	-	TRBD1	CSVKDRGSLYKQYF	TGCAGCGTGAAAGACAGGGGGTCCCTCTACAAGCAGTACTTC
TRBV15	TRBJ2-1	-	-	CATSRRTNYNEQFF	TGTGCCACCAGCAGACGGACCAACTACAATGAGCAGTTCTTC
TRBV19	TRBJ1-4	few	TRBD1	CASHRGEDEKLFF	TGTGCCAGCCACAGGGGCGAGGACGAAAAACTGTTTTTT
TRBV6-2/TRBV6-3	TRBJ1-6	few	-	CASSQPGTNSPLHF	TGTGCCAGCAGTCAACCGGGAACTAATTCACCCCTCCACTTT
TRBV9	TRBJ2-2	-	-	CASSVEDLNTGELFF	TGTGCCAGCAGCGTAGAGGACTTAAACACCGGGGAGCTGTTTTTT
TRBV6-2/TRBV6-3	TRBJ1-2	few	-	CASSLTATNYGYTF	TGTGCCAGCAGTTTAACTGCGACTAACTATGGCTACACCTTC
TRBV18	TRBJ1-1	-	-	CASSRTDEAFF	TGTGCCAGCTCACGGACAGATGAAGCTTTCTTT
TRBV7-2	TRBJ2-1	many	TRBD2	CASSLASGGYNEQFF	TGTGCCAGCAGCTTAGCTAGCGGGGGATACAATGAGCAGTTCTTC
TRBV4-1	TRBJ1-4	few	-	CASSQKQEDEKLFF	TGCGCCAGCAGCCAGAAACAGGAGGATGAAAAACTGTTTTTT
TRBV23-1	TRBJ2-1	few	-	CARNRFRPAESSYNEQFF	TGCGCCAGGAACCGCTTTAGGCCAGCGGAGAGCTCCTACAATGAGCAGTTCTTC
TRBV6-5	TRBJ2-1	many	-	CASGRTGTNEQFF	TGTGCCAGCGGAAGGACCGGGACGAATGAGCAGTTCTTC
TRBV7-2	TRBJ1-1	many	-	CASSLEVSRGGFF	TGTGCCAGCAGCTTAGAGGTCTCAAGGGGAGGTTTCTTT
TRBV6-2/TRBV6-3	TRBJ1-1	-	-	CASSEEETEAFF	TGTGCCAGCAGCGAGGAGGAGACTGAAGCTTTCTTT
TRBV7-2	TRBJ2-7	-	-	CASSSPGGHEQYF	TGTGCCAGCAGTTCTCCCGGGGGGCACGAGCAGTACTTC
TRBV5-1	TRBJ2-3	-	-	CASSLYQGADTDTQYF	TGCGCCAGCAGCTTGTACCAGGGTGCAGACACAGATACGCAGTATTTT
TRBV5-1	TRBJ2-5	-	TRBD2	CASSSGLAGGGSGRSETQYF	TGCGCCAGCAGCTCGGGACTAGCGGGAGGAGGATCCGGTCGCTCAGAGACCCAGTACTTC
TRBV7-3	TRBJ1-2	-	-	CASSRGGSDGYTF	TGTGCCAGCAGTCGGGGGGGGTCCGATGGCTACACCTTC
TRBV19	TRBJ2-3	few	TRBD1	CASSPGTGSRTDTQYF	TGTGCCAGTAGTCCCGGGACAGGGAGCCGGACAGATACGCAGTATTTT
TRBV7-2	TRBJ1-5	-	-	CASSLAPLYSNQPQHF	TGTGCCAGCAGCTTAGCTCCGCTGTATAGCAATCAGCCCCAGCATTTT
TRBV28	TRBJ1-5	many	TRBD1	CASSLRTGTGGPQHF	TGTGCCAGCAGTTTACGGACCGGGACAGGGGGTCCCCAGCATTTT
TRBV7-2	TRBJ1-1	many	-	CASSPAGGKAFF	TGTGCCAGCAGCCCTGCGGGGGGTAAGGCTTTCTTT
TRBV29-1	TRBJ1-1	-	TRBD1	CSVQRGQNTEAFF	TGCAGCGTACAGAGGGGGCAGAACACTGAAGCTTTCTTT
TRBV7-2	TRBJ1-4	-	-	CASSSTRWSNEKLFF	TGTGCCAGCAGCTCGACCAGGTGGTCCAATGAAAAACTGTTTTTT
TRBV7-2	TRBJ1-6	many	-	CASSLLGQSPLHF	TGTGCCAGCAGCTTACTCGGTCAATCACCCCTCCACTTT
TRBV28	TRBJ1-5	few	-	CASSSSALGINQPQHF	TGTGCCAGCAGTTCCTCCGCATTGGGGATCAATCAGCCCCAGCATTTT
TRBV4-2	TRBJ2-5	few	-	CASSQELGSETQYF	TGTGCCAGCAGCCAAGAGTTGGGGTCAGAGACCCAGTACTTC
TRBV4-2	TRBJ2-7	-	TRBD2	CASSQTRGGTAKSYEQYF	TGTGCCAGCAGCCAGACGAGGGGAGGGACGGCTAAGTCCTACGAGCAGTACTTC
TRBV19	TRBJ2-3	-	TRBD1	CASKAAGQVTDTQYF	TGTGCCAGTAAGGCCGCGGGACAGGTCACAGATACGCAGTATTTT
TRBV27	TRBJ2-7	-	-	CASSLLLSGLPGEQYF	TGTGCCAGCAGTTTACTTTTGAGCGGCCTACCGGGTGAGCAGTACTTC
TRBV7-2	TRBJ1-1	few	-	CASSFEGMDTEAFF	TGTGCCAGCAGCTTCGAGGGAATGGACACTGAAGCTTTCTTT
TRBV12-3/TRBV12-4	TRBJ2-4	few	-	CASRQGVENIQYF	TGTGCCAGCAGACAGGGTGTGGAAAACATTCAGTACTTC
TRBV2	TRBJ2-2	many	TRBD2	CASSVGLASTGELFF	TGTGCCAGCAGCGTGGGACTAGCGAGTACCGGGGAGCTGTTTTTT